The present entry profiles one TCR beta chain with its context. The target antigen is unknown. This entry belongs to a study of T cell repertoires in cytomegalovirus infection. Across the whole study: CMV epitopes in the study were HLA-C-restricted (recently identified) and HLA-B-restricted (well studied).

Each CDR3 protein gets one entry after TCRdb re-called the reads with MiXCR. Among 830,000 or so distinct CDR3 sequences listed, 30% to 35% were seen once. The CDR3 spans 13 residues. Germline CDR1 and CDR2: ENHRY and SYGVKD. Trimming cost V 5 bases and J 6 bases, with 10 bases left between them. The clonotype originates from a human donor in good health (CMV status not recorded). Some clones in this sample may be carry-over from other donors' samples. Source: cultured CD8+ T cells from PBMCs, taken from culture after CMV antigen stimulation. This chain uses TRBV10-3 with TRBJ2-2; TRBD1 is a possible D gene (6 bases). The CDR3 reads CAISLQGSGELFF. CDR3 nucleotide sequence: TGTGCCATCAGTTTACAGGGTTCCGGGGAGCTGTTTTTT.